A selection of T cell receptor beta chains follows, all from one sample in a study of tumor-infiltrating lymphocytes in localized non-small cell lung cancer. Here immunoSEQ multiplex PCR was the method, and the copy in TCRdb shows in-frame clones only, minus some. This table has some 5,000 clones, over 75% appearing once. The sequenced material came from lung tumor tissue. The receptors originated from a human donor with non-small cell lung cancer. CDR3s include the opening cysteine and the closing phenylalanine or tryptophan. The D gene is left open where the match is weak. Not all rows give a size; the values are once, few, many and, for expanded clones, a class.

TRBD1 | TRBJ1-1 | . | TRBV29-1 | CSVLTGGDAEAFF | TGCAGCGTCCTGACAGGGGGCGACGCTGAAGCTTTCTTT
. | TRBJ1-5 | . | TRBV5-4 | CASSFGGSEPQHF | TGTGCCAGCAGCTTCGGGGGGAGTGAGCCCCAGCATTTT
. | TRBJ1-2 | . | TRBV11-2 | CASSLYGTYGYTF | TGTGCCAGCAGCTTATACGGCACCTATGGCTACACCTTC
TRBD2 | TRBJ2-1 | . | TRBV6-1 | CASQGGRSYNEQFF | TGTGCCAGCCAAGGCGGGAGGTCTTACAATGAGCAGTTCTTC
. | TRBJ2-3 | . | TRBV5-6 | CASSFRPADTQYF | TGTGCCAGCAGCTTCCGCCCGGCGGATACGCAGTATTTT
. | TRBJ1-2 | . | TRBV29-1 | CSVEELHYGYTF | TGCAGCGTTGAAGAATTGCACTATGGCTACACCTTC
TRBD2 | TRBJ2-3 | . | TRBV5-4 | CASKSGSDTQYF | TGTGCCAGCAAAAGCGGGAGCGACACGCAGTATTTT
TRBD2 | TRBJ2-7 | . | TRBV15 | CATSRGLAGAYEQYF | TGTGCCACCAGCAGGGGACTAGCGGGAGCCTACGAGCAGTACTTC
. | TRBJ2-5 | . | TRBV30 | CAWSIGQPQETQYF | TGTGCCTGGAGTATCGGACAGCCCCAAGAGACCCAGTACTTC
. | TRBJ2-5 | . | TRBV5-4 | CASSRDGLGETQYF | TGTGCCAGCAGCCGGGACGGTCTGGGCGAGACCCAGTACTTC
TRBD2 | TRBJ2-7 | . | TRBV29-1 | CSVSVGGSSYEQYF | TGCAGCGTGTCAGTGGGCGGGAGCTCCTACGAGCAGTACTTC
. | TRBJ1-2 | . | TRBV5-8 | CASSRGLTPNYGYTF | TGTGCCAGCAGCCGCGGACTGACCCCTAACTATGGCTACACCTTC
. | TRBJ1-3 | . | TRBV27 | CASSPRGGFGGLAGNTIYF | TGTGCCAGCAGTCCCCGAGGGGGTTTCGGAGGACTCGCCGGAAACACCATATATTTT
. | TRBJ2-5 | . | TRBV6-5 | CASTWGPGETQYF | TGTGCCAGCACTTGGGGGCCCGGGGAGACCCAGTACTTC
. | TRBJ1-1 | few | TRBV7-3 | CASKAGSLTEAFF | TGTGCCAGCAAGGCGGGCAGCCTTACTGAAGCTTTCTTT
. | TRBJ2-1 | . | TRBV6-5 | CASSSHSDTSYNEQFF | TGTGCCAGCAGTTCTCACAGCGATACCTCCTACAATGAGCAGTTCTTC
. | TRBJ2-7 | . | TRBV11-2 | CASSQQDLYEQYF | TGTGCCAGCAGCCAACAGGACCTCTACGAGCAGTACTTC
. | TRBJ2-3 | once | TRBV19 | CASSSYISTDTQYF | TGTGCCAGTAGTTCCTACATTAGCACAGATACGCAGTATTTT
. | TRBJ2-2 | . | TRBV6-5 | CASSWGNEGTGELFF | TGTGCCAGCAGTTGGGGTAACGAAGGCACCGGGGAGCTGTTTTTT
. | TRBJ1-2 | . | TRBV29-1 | CSVDLGTYGYTF | TGCAGCGTTGATCTAGGGACTTATGGCTACACCTTC
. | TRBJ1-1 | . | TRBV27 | CASSSVFGDTNTEAFF | TGTGCCAGCAGTTCTGTATTCGGGGATACGAACACTGAAGCTTTCTTT
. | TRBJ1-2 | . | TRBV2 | CASSEVGVTNYGYTF | TGTGCCAGCAGTGAAGTAGGGGTTACTAACTATGGCTACACCTTC
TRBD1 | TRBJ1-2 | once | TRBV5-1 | CASSPWGTDPNYGYTF | TGCGCCAGCAGCCCCTGGGGGACAGATCCTAACTATGGCTACACCTTC
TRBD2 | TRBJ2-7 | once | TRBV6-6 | CASSYYSGSGYEQYF | TGTGCCAGCAGTTACTACAGCGGGAGTGGTTACGAGCAGTACTTC
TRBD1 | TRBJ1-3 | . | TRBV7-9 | CASGSNDRGLLFTIYF | TGTGCCAGCGGCTCGAACGACAGGGGGCTATTGTTCACCATATATTTT
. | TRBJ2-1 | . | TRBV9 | CASSGFTFNEQFF | TGTGCCAGCAGCGGGTTCACTTTCAATGAGCAGTTCTTC
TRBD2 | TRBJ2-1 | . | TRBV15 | CATSWGLGDYNEQFF | TGTGCCACCAGCTGGGGACTAGGGGACTACAATGAGCAGTTCTTC
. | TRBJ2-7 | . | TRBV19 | CASSGRAYEQYF | TGTGCCAGTAGCGGTAGAGCCTACGAGCAGTACTTC
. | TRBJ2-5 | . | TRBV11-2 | CASSPRLKETQYF | TGTGCCAGCAGCCCCAGACTGAAGGAGACCCAGTACTTC
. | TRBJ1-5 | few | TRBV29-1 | CSVDGGYRQPQHF | TGCAGCGTTGACGGAGGGTATCGCCAGCCCCAGCATTTT
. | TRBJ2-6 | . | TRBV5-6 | CASTVSAGANVLTF | TGTGCCAGCACCGTTAGCGCTGGGGCCAACGTCCTGACTTTC
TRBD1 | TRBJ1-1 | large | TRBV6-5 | CASSYWGQENTEAFF | TGTGCCAGCAGTTACTGGGGACAGGAAAACACTGAAGCTTTCTTT
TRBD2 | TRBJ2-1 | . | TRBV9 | CASSASGGTDEQFF | TGTGCCAGCAGCGCCTCGGGGGGGACGGATGAGCAGTTCTTC
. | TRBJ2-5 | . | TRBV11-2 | CASSLGGLRQETQYF | TGTGCCAGCAGCTTAGGAGGTCTACGACAAGAGACCCAGTACTTC
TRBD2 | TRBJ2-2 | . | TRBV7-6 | CASSLAQRGVAGGVAGELFF | TGTGCCAGCAGCTTAGCGCAACGAGGCGTGGCGGGAGGGGTAGCCGGGGAGCTGTTTTTT
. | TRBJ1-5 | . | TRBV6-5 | CASRTGQNQPQHF | TGTGCCAGCCGTACTGGACAGAACCAGCCCCAGCATTTT
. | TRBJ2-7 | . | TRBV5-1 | CASSWGWAANYEQYF | TGCGCCAGCAGCTGGGGGTGGGCGGCAAATTACGAGCAGTACTTC
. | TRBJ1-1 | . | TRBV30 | CAWLDHMNTEAFF | TGTGCCTGGTTGGACCACATGAACACTGAAGCTTTCTTT
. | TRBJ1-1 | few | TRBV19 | CASGYTGRSEAFF | TGTGCCAGTGGGTATACAGGGCGCTCTGAAGCTTTCTTT
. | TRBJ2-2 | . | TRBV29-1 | CSMGDIRTGELFF | TGCAGCATGGGGGACATACGGACCGGGGAGCTGTTTTTT
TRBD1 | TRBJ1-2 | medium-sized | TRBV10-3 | CAISAGAGGQDNYGYTF | TGTGCCATCAGTGCAGGGGCAGGGGGCCAGGATAACTATGGCTACACCTTC
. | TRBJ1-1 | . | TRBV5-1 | CASSLARGPTNTEAFF | TGCGCCAGCAGCTTGGCACGGGGGCCCACGAACACTGAAGCTTTCTTT
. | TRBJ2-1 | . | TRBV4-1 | CASSLTYGLGGGYNEQFF | TGCGCCAGCAGCCTAACGTACGGACTCGGGGGAGGCTACAATGAGCAGTTCTTC
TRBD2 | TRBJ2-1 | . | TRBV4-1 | CASSQETSGAVHEQFF | TGCGCCAGCAGCCAAGAGACTAGCGGGGCGGTCCATGAGCAGTTCTTC
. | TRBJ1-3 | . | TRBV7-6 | CASSLEQGTSSGNTIYF | TGTGCCAGCAGCTTAGAACAGGGTACGAGCTCTGGAAACACCATATATTTT
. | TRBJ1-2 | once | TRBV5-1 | CASSPMSAGYTF | TGCGCCAGCAGCCCGATGAGTGCTGGCTACACCTTC
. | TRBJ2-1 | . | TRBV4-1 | CASSRSDSYNEQFF | TGCGCCAGCAGCCGATCGGACAGTTACAATGAGCAGTTCTTC
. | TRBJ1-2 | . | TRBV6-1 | CASSETGPHTF | TGTGCCAGCAGCGAGACGGGTCCCCACACCTTC